These T cell receptor beta chains were read from a single sample in a study of T-cell memory formation after mild COVID-19. TCRdb re-analysed the 5' RACE reads in MiXCR, keeping a single row per CDR3 protein. Of some 100,000 distinct CDR3 sequences listed, 11% were seen once; the top ten hold around 40%. The source material was PBMCs or a T cell subset sorted from them (not recorded which). These TCRs come from a man younger than 30 who had mild COVID-19 (a few samples of this study predate the infection). Cell type and time point are not known. The CDR3 runs from the conserved cysteine through the conserved F or W. Some rows have no size entry. The others give once, few or many, or a class for an expanded clone.

TRBV9	15	NA	TRBJ2-3	CASSVEGTSTDTQYF
TRBV7-9	14	NA	TRBJ2-7	CASSSPSGAGEQYF
TRBV4-3	18	few	TRBJ2-2	CASSREDSTIMNTGELFF
TRBV12-5	15	few	TRBJ2-3	CASGLGQRHTDTQYF
TRBV6-2/TRBV6-3	14	NA	TRBJ2-3	CASSDSGPVDTQYF
TRBV12-3/TRBV12-4	16	many	TRBJ1-5	CASSYAGTYSNQPQHF
TRBV25-1	13	NA	TRBJ2-2	CASSVSGTGELFF
TRBV4-3	18	few	TRBJ2-4	CASSQDNRRVMGKNIQYF
TRBV9	13	few	TRBJ2-7	CASSPGVSYEQYF
TRBV4-1	12	few	TRBJ2-1	CASSQGGPEQFF
TRBV5-5	14	many	TRBJ1-5	CASSLTGSNQPQHF
TRBV19	11	NA	TRBJ2-1	CASSMGPWQFF
TRBV6-2/TRBV6-3	16	NA	TRBJ2-3	CASSYDRGANTDTQYF
TRBV5-4	16	few	TRBJ1-1	CASSLGQRIPNTEAFF
TRBV6-6	16	many	TRBJ2-5	CASSGEGQGAGETQYF
TRBV30	13	NA	TRBJ2-1	CAWGTGSYNEQFF
TRBV6-5	14	NA	TRBJ1-5	CASSQGQGVQPQHF
TRBV19	15	few	TRBJ2-2	CASIFGTGPVRELFF
TRBV11-2	15	NA	TRBJ2-5	CASSFPNGGEETQYF
TRBV16	14	few	TRBJ1-5	CASSQIDSNQPQHF
TRBV12-3/TRBV12-4	13	NA	TRBJ2-2	CASDGENTGELFF
TRBV20-1	13	many	TRBJ2-7	CSARGLGYYEQYF
TRBV2	15	few	TRBJ1-5	CASSDPTDLYQPQHF
TRBV4-3	15	few	TRBJ2-3	CASSQGSPGTDTQYF
TRBV27	17	NA	TRBJ2-4	CASSSTPVYVVKNIQYF
TRBV6-1	15	NA	TRBJ2-5	CASSEARLAGGATYF
TRBV7-7	18	NA	TRBJ2-3	CASSLIASFPPDTDTQYF
TRBV27	16	NA	TRBJ2-7	CASSSGPGQGAYEQYF
TRBV24-1	18	few	TRBJ2-2	CATAEGTGNLLRAGELFF
TRBV19	15	NA	TRBJ1-1	CASSIARNLNTEAFF
TRBV4-1	15	once	TRBJ2-1	CASSQEDRAYNEQFF
TRBV6-2/TRBV6-3	17	NA	TRBJ2-5	CATSPPRDRGLWETQYF
TRBV18	16	few	TRBJ2-3	CASSPPWSGRRDTQYF
TRBV27	13	few	TRBJ1-5	CASSLFGPQPQHF
TRBV30	15	NA	TRBJ2-1	CAWSPIRGYGNEQFF
TRBV5-5	15	NA	TRBJ1-5	CASSRTPSGNQPQHF
TRBV5-1	14	few	TRBJ1-1	CASSWKDRNTEAFF
TRBV6-1	14	NA	TRBJ1-2	CASSETTGGYGYTF
TRBV7-2	12	NA	TRBJ2-5	CASAGLQETQYF
TRBV18	17	NA	TRBJ2-5	CASSPEYETGGGKTQYF
TRBV19	19	NA	TRBJ1-4	CASRSSWDRGEPTNEKLFF
TRBV11-1	16	few	TRBJ2-2	CASSLSPGQGAGELFF